The source of this T cell receptor (beta chain) is a study of beta chain features in type 1 diabetes. Overall study context: Healthy donors and patients showed comparable age, gender and cell yields. Analysis included about 110 million sorted cells drawn from all samples.

Sequencing targeted expressed TCRB transcripts, as all isolated RNA had been reverse transcribed. Here immunoSEQ multiplex PCR was the method, and the copy in TCRdb shows in-frame clones only, minus some. The table has around 250,000 clones, over 65% seen once. There are 15 residues in the CDR3. V lost 5 bases to trimming and J lost 9 bases, with 20 bases between them. CDR1 is LNHDA, CDR2 SQIVND, per germline (reference sequence). The study, taken as a whole, reports: Shorter TCRB CDR3s, moderately but significantly so, were found in Type 1 diabetes patients in all four CD4+ subsets.

This clone was seen only a few times. Its cognate antigen is unknown. This receptor was identified in a man aged 25 to 40 in good health. This chain connects TRBV19 to TRBJ2-1; D possibly corresponds to TRBD2 (6 bases). Sequences were obtained from naive CD4+ T cells from blood. As DNA, the CDR3 is TGTGCCAGTAGTCCCCGGGACTTAACCCCAAGTGAGCAGTTCTTC. Protein: CASSPRDLTPSEQFF.